These 2 T cell receptor beta chains were sequenced from one sample in a study of T cell changes during pregnancy in multiple sclerosis. Libraries were prepared by immunoSEQ multiplex PCR; TCRdb keeps only in-frame clonotypes and omits some of them. The data contain tens of thousands of clones, around 90% of them seen just once; the ten biggest clones take up around 1.6%. The specimen was peripheral blood, collected in the first trimester of pregnancy. These TCRs come from a female donor with multiple sclerosis, enrolled in a pregnancy study.

The genes are TRBV30 and TRBJ1-2; tentative D call: TRBD1 (5 bases). This CDR3 is built from 12 residues. Germline V gives CDR1 GTSNPN, CDR2 SVGIG (reference sequence). V lost 1 base and J 8 bases, leaving 11 bases between the germline ends. CDR3 DNA: TGTGCCTGGAGTGACCAGGGCCACGGCTACACCTTC. Encoded protein: CAWSDQGHGYTF. The complete variable domain, with remaining parts taken from reference TRBV30 and TRBJ1-2, reads SQTIHQWPATLVQPVGSPLSLECTVEGTSNPNLYWYRQAAGRGLQLLFYSVGIGQISSEVPQNLSASRPQDRQFILSSKKLLLSDSGFYLCAWSDQGHGYTFGSGTRLTVV.

This chain joins TRBV5-4 and TRBJ2-5, with 11 nucleotides matching TRBD1. The V gene's germline CDR1 is SGHNT and CDR2 YYREEE (reference sequence). J gave up 2 bases and V 4 bases, and 4 bases lay outside the gene matches. The CDR3 contains 15 residues. CDR3 sequence: CASSSWDRGQETQYF. As DNA, the CDR3 is TGTGCCAGCAGCAGCTGGGACAGGGGGCAAGAGACCCAGTACTTC.